The 25 T cell receptor beta chains below all came from one sample that was sequenced in a study of blood T cell repertoires in COVID-19. Sequenced by immunoSEQ multiplex PCR; TCRdb stores in-frame clones only, minus some. The table lists some 74,000 clones, approximately 91% of them singletons, with approximately 30% in the top ten. Material: peripheral blood. The receptor set was obtained from a man aged 50 to 59 with acute or convalescent COVID-19.

The chain's CDR3 is CASSQELTGGNTEAFF. The CDR3 DNA sequence: TGTGCCAGCAGCCAAGAACTGACGGGGGGGAACACTGAAGCTTTCTTT. V and J are TRBV4-2 and TRBJ1-1; D perhaps matches TRBD1 (5 bases). CDR1 is LGHNA, CDR2 YNFKEQ, per germline. Trimming removed 0 bases at V and 1 base at J, with 12 bases between. The CDR3 is made up of 16 amino acids.

The chain carries TRBV7-3 and TRBJ2-1; 8 positions match TRBD2. The CDR3 spans 16 residues. J lost 6 bases, V lost 4 bases, and 11 bases had no gene match. CDR1 is SGHTA, CDR2 FQGTGA, per germline. CDR3 DNA sequence: TGTGCCAGCAGCTCCCTAGCGCGGGGGGTTCGCAATGAGCAGTTCTTC. This codes for CASSSLARGVRNEQFF. The complete variable domain, with remaining parts taken from reference TRBV7-3 and TRBJ2-1, reads GAGVSQTPSNKVTEKGKYVELRCDPISGHTALYWYRQSLGQGPEFLIYFQGTGAADDSGLPNDRFFAVRPEGSVSTLKIQRTERGDSAVYLCASSSLARGVRNEQFFGPGTRLTVL.

This clone has only a few counts. V gene TRBV7-6 combines with J gene TRBJ2-1, with 8 bases lining up with TRBD2. Per the germline V gene, CDR1 is SGHVS and CDR2 is FNYEAQ. CDR3 length equals 16 residues. With 5 bases clipped from V and 0 bases from J, the junction kept 6 bases outside the gene matches. The DNA of the CDR3 is TGTGCCAGCAGCGATTTAACTAGCGGCTCCTACAATGAGCAGTTCTTC. Translation: CASSDLTSGSYNEQFF. Complete variable domain (other parts from reference TRBV7-6 and TRBJ2-1): GAGVSQSPRYKVTKRGQDVALRCDPISGHVSLYWYRQALGQGPEFLTYFNYEAQQDKSGLPNDRFSAERPEGSISTLTIQRTEQRDSAMYRCASSDLTSGSYNEQFFGPGTRLTVL.

The rearrangement links TRBV25-1 to TRBJ2-2; no clear D. CDR3 length: 15 amino acids. V was pared by 4 bases and J by 7 bases, with 16 bases between. Germline V lookup: CDR1 MGHDK, CDR2 SYGVNS. The CDR3, as DNA: TGTGCCAGCAGTGGGAGTCTTGTAATTGACGGGGAGCTGTTTTTT. This sequence encodes CASSGSLVIDGELFF.

The genes are TRBV27 and TRBJ1-4; TRBD1 matches at 8 bases. The CDR3 covers 16 residues. After removal of 2 bases from V and 10 bases from J, the junction contained 12 bases not matched to a gene. Germline V gives CDR1 MNHEY, CDR2 SMNVEV (reference sequence). CDR3 amino acids: CASSLGGAGGYRKLFF. The DNA of the CDR3 is TGTGCCAGCAGTTTAGGTGGGGCAGGGGGCTATCGAAAACTGTTTTTT.

This clone was seen just once. This rearrangement joins TRBV27 to TRBJ2-5; D is perhaps TRBD2 (5 bases). This CDR3 region has 12 residues. Germline CDR1 and CDR2: MNHEY and SMNVEV (reference sequence). The V and J ends lost 6 bases and 4 bases respectively, with 9 bases between them. The CDR3 here is CASSPEGETQYF. In nucleotides, the CDR3 is TGTGCCAGCAGCCCCGAGGGAGAGACCCAGTACTTC.

As DNA, the CDR3 is TGTGCCAGCAGCTTGCACCGGGACTCCCCCTCCTACGAGCAGTACTTC. It yields the protein CASSLHRDSPSYEQYF. This chain joins TRBV5-6 and TRBJ2-7; possible D gene TRBD2, 6 bases. The CDR3 loop spans 16 amino acids. V lost 1 base and J lost 0, with 14 bases in between. CDR1 SGHDT and CDR2 YYEEEE come from the germline V gene.

This rearrangement joins TRBV11-3 to TRBJ1-6; the D is unclear. This CDR3 comprises 19 residues. The V and J ends lost 5 bases and 2 bases respectively, with 22 bases between them. Germline V lookup: CDR1 SGHNT, CDR2 YENEEA. The CDR3 coding sequence is TGTGCCAGCAGCCGTATGAGGCCGGGATCCCGCCCCTATAATTCACCCCTCCACTTT. This gives the protein CASSRMRPGSRPYNSPLHF.

The chain combines TRBV7-6 with TRBJ2-7; TRBD2 aligns across 15 bases. V lost 3 bases, J lost 4 bases, and 1 base stayed unmatched. The CDR3 has 15 amino acids. Germline CDR1 reads SGHVS; CDR2 reads FNYEAQ. CDR3 sequence: CASSFGTSGGYEQYF. The CDR3 DNA is TGTGCCAGCAGCTTCGGGACTAGCGGGGGGTACGAGCAGTACTTC.

The chain couples TRBV5-5 to TRBJ2-3; the D gene is possibly TRBD2 (6 bases). V lost 2 bases and J lost 4, with 11 bases in between. The CDR3 runs 14 residues. In germline, CDR1 is SGHKS, CDR2 YYEKEE (reference sequence). CDR3 sequence: CASSFGGGPDTQYF. In DNA, the CDR3 is TGTGCCAGCAGCTTCGGGGGTGGTCCAGATACGCAGTATTTT.

V gene TRBV4-1 combines with J gene TRBJ2-1, with D uncertain. Trimming took off 1 base at V and 6 bases at J, with 7 bases between the two ends. CDR1 is MGHRA and CDR2 is YSYEKL in the germline V gene. CDR3 length: 13 amino acids. CDR3 nucleotide sequence: TGCGCCAGCAGCCAAGTAGAGAGCAATGAGCAGTTCTTC. Translation gives CASSQVESNEQFF.

This chain links TRBV29-1 with TRBJ2-6; 11 positions agree with TRBD1. Germline V gene lookup returns CDR1 SQVTM and CDR2 ANQGSEA. The CDR3 runs 15 residues. The CDR3 nucleotides read TGCAGTGCTGGGACAGGGGGATTTGGGGCCAACGTCCTGACTTTC. Translated, it gives CSAGTGGFGANVLTF.

The gene calls are TRBV10-2 and TRBJ2-5; weak D call: TRBD2 (5 bases). Looked up from germline, CDR1 is WSHSY and CDR2 is SAAADI. Deletions cut 6 bases from V and 9 bases from J, with 14 bases between. There are 12 residues in the CDR3. Written as DNA, the CDR3 is TGCGCCAGCAGAACTAGTGAAGTGGCCCAGTACTTC. This codes for CASRTSEVAQYF.

The V gene is TRBV12-5, the J gene TRBJ1-4; tentative D call: TRBD1 (5 bases). The germline CDR1 and CDR2 sequences are LGHNT and FRNRAP. The V end lost 0 bases, the J end lost 7 bases, and 12 bases lay between the germline ends. This CDR3 comprises 15 residues. The CDR3 DNA follows: TGTGCTAGTGGTTTGGTGGCAGGGCGGAGTGAAAAACTGTTTTTT. Its protein product is CASGLVAGRSEKLFF.

The chain has TRBV2 and TRBJ1-2, with 7 bases fitting TRBD1. Germline assignment: CDR1 SNHLY and CDR2 FYNNEI. This CDR3 region has 13 residues. Losses at the gene ends were 5 bases for V and 8 bases for J; bases not matched to a gene: 8. CDR3 nucleotides: TGTGCCAGCAGTAAGGGACAGCTCCAGGGCTACACCTTC. Protein sequence: CASSKGQLQGYTF. The full variable domain, in which reference TRBV2 and TRBJ1-2 provide the parts outside the CDR3, is EPEVTQTPSHQVTQMGQEVILRCVPISNHLYFYWYRQILGQKVEFLVSFYNNEISEKSEIFDDQFSVERPDGSNFTLKIRSTKLEDSAMYFCASSKGQLQGYTFGSGTRLTVV.

The chain employs TRBV2 and TRBJ1-4; unclear D gene. Between the trimmed V and J ends, which lost 9 bases and 0 bases, there was a span of 20 bases. Per germline, CDR1 SNHLY and CDR2 FYNNEI. This CDR3 spans 17 amino acids. For the CDR3, the DNA is TGTGCCAGTTCAGTAGGAGGGCTCGGGGCAACTAATGAAAAACTGTTTTTT. Residues: CASSVGGLGATNEKLFF.

The sample holds one count of this clone. The rearrangement joins TRBV10-3 to TRBJ2-7; perhaps D is TRBD1 or TRBD2 (5 bases each). Germline CDR1 is ENHRY and CDR2 is SYGVKD. CDR3 length: 13 residues. The ends were cut back, 6 bases at V and 2 bases at J, with 11 bases in the middle. The chain's CDR3 is CAIREDKAYEQYF. The CDR3 DNA reads TGTGCCATCAGGGAGGACAAAGCCTACGAGCAGTACTTC.

The rearrangement joins TRBV19 to TRBJ2-7; 7 nucleotides match TRBD1. Germline lookup yields CDR1 LNHDA and CDR2 SQIVND (reference sequence). Trimming at V came to 5 bases and at J to 4 bases, leaving 5 bases not matched to a gene. The CDR3 length is 13 residues. The CDR3: CASSGQVGYEQYF. DNA for the CDR3: TGTGCCAGTAGTGGACAGGTGGGGTACGAGCAGTACTTC.

V usage is TRBV4-1 and J usage is TRBJ1-1; 10 nucleotides match TRBD1. CDR3 size: 16 residues. CDR1 and CDR2 from the germline V gene are MGHRA and YSYEKL. The trim removed 6 bases at V and 0 bases at J, leaving 7 bases unmatched. CDR3 sequence reads: CASRPRQGAMNTEAFF. The DNA for the CDR3 is TGCGCCAGCAGGCCTAGACAGGGGGCCATGAACACTGAAGCTTTCTTT.

The V gene is TRBV7-9, the J gene TRBJ2-5; 10 nucleotides line up with TRBD2. The germline CDR1 and CDR2 sequences are SEHNR and FQNEAQ (reference sequence). The J segment lost 1 base and the V segment lost 1 base, leaving 0 bases of the junction unmatched. The CDR3 has 15 residues. DNA of the CDR3: TGTGCCAGCAGCTTAGGGACTAGCGGCCAAGAGACCCAGTACTTC. Its protein product is CASSLGTSGQETQYF. The whole variable domain, remainder taken from reference TRBV7-9 and TRBJ2-5, is DTGVSQNPRHKITKRGQNVTFRCDPISEHNRLYWYRQTLGQGPEFLTYFQNEAQLEKSRLLSDRFSAERPKGSFSTLEIQRTEQGDSAMYLCASSLGTSGQETQYFGPGTRLLVL.

This chain uses TRBV7-2 with TRBJ2-2; TRBD2 aligns across 11 bases. The CDR3 covers 18 residues. Germline V gene lookup returns CDR1 SGHTA and CDR2 FQGNSA. With V trimmed by 1 base and J by 8 bases, 12 bases remained unmatched. As DNA, the CDR3 is TGTGCCAGCAGCTTAGATTTTGTGCTAGCGGGGGGCGCTGGGGAGCTGTTTTTT. Protein sequence: CASSLDFVLAGGAGELFF.

CDR3 amino acids: CASSLGQGNTEAFF. The CDR3 nucleotides are TGCGCCAGCAGCCTCGGACAGGGAAACACTGAAGCTTTCTTT. This chain connects TRBV4-1 to TRBJ1-1; TRBD1 aligns across 8 bases. This CDR3 contains 14 residues. The V and J ends lost 4 bases and 2 bases, in that order; junction bases with no gene match: 3. Per the germline V gene, CDR1 is MGHRA and CDR2 is YSYEKL.

The CDR3 spells CATQKGQTRNTEAFF. The CDR3 coding sequence is TGTGCCACACAGAAGGGACAGACTCGGAACACTGAAGCTTTCTTT. V gene TRBV12-5 combines with J gene TRBJ1-1; 7 positions agree with TRBD1. CDR3 length equals 15 residues. Germline CDR1 and CDR2: LGHNT and FRNRAP.

This chain connects TRBV30 to TRBJ1-5; D remains ambiguous. Trimming cost V 1 base and J 4 bases, with 8 bases left between them. Germline V lookup: CDR1 GTSNPN, CDR2 SVGIG (reference sequence). The CDR3 spans 13 residues. As DNA, the CDR3 is TGTGCCTGGAGTGCCCGAGGTAATCAGCCCCAGCATTTT. Translating gives CAWSARGNQPQHF.

This chain joins TRBV7-3 and TRBJ2-1; D might be TRBD2 (6 bases). Trimming shortened V by 4 bases and J by 9 bases, and 13 bases separated the two germline ends. The CDR3 is 13 residues long. Germline CDR1 reads SGHTA; CDR2 reads FQGTGA. CDR3 coding DNA: TGTGCCAGCAGCTCCGGGACTTTCAGTGAGCAGTTCTTC. Translating it yields CASSSGTFSEQFF.